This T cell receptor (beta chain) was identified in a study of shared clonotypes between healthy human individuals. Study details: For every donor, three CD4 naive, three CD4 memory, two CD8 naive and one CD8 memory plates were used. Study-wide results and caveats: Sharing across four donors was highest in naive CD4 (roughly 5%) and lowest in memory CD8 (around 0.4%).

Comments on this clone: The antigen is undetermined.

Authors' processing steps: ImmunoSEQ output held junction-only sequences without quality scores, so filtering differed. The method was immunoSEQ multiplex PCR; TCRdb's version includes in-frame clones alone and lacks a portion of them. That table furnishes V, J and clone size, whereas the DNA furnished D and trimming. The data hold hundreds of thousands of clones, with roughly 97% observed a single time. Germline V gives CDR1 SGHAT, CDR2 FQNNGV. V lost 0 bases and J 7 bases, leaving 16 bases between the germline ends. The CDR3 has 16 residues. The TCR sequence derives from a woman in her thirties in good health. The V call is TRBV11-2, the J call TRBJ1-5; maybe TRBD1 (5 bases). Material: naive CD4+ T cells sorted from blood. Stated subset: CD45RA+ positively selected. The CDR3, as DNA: TGTGCCAGCAGCTTAGAGGTGGGGAGGGGACGGCAGCCCCAGCATTTT. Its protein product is CASSLEVGRGRQPQHF.